This TCR beta chain was captured in a study of metastatic and nonmetastatic thyroid tumors (dated by TCRdb to 2019 to 2021). As for the study more broadly: The researchers compared repertoires between peripheral blood samples and tumor or nodule tissue samples from patients with malignant or benign thyroid disease. Paper-wide results and their limitations: In both blood and tumor samples, TCR beta diversity was reported to be significantly higher in malignant tumors than in benign nodules.

There are a few counts of this clone. It lacks a known antigen. Base qualities are not recorded, but no much larger clone differs from it by a single base. From the cysteine up to the phenylalanine, the CDR3 has a length of 16 residues. Only the CDR3 region is kept as DNA, spanning 48 bases read in frame from base 1. For CDR1 and CDR2, the germline V gene lists SGHRS and YFSETQ. The junction shows trimming of 3 bases on V and 8 bases on J, and the gene matches do not reach 11 bases of it. Libraries came from PCR. The sequencer was an Illumina HiSeq 4000. High-throughput sequencing was used to profile the TCR beta-chain CDR3 region of each patient. As for how the authors treated the data: The researchers built a classifier to tell apart papillary thyroid cancer patients with distant metastasis, based on CDR3 differences among clinicopathological groups. The Shannon index was used to measure repertoire diversity, and the Morisita-Horn index was used to measure how similar tumor and blood repertoires were. TCRdb took the public reads, trimmed them with fastp at Q25, ran MiXCR for clone calling and kept in-frame beta chains. The V and J calls shown here were made by TCRdb, not taken from the authors' results. A total of some 19,000 clones appear in this sample, about a quarter of them only once. The top ten clonotypes cover 2.5% to 3.5% of the sample.

Before undergoing thyroid surgery, none of the patients had been given any kind of treatment. Using T-cell receptor beta sequencing, the study looked back at clinical samples from patients collected from about 2011 to 2018. This TCR came from a male donor with papillary thyroid cancer or a benign thyroid nodule (not recorded which). Some clones in this sample may be carry-over from other donors' samples. Here the chain combines TRBV5-1 and TRBJ2-1; 10 bases in between match TRBD2. The sequenced material came from blood. The base sequence is TGCGCCAGCAGCTGGGGGCCAGCGGGAGGGAGAGATGAGCAGTTCTTC. Translation gives CASSWGPAGGRDEQFF. Joined to the reference TRBV5-1 and TRBJ2-1 proteins, this CDR3 gives the full variable domain: KAGVTQTPRYLIKTRGQQVTLSCSPISGHRSVSWYQQTPGQGLQFLFEYFSETQRNKGNFPGRFSGRQFSNSRSEMNVSTLELGDSALYLCASSWGPAGGRDEQFFGPGTRLTVL.